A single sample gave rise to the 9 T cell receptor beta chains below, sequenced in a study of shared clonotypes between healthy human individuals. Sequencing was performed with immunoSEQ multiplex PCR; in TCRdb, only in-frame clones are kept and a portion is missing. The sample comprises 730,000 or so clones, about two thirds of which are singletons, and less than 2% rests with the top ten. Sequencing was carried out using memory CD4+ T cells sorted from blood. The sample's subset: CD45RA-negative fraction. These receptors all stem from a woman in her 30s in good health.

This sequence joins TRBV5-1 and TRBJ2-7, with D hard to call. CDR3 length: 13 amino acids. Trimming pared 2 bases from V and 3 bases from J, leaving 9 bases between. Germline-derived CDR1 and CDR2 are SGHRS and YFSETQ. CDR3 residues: CASSFDVDYEQYF. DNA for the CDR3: TGCGCCAGCAGCTTCGACGTGGACTACGAGCAGTACTTC. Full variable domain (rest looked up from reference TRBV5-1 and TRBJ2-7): KAGVTQTPRYLIKTRGQQVTLSCSPISGHRSVSWYQQTPGQGLQFLFEYFSETQRNKGNFPGRFSGRQFSNSRSEMNVSTLELGDSALYLCASSFDVDYEQYFGPGTRLTVT.

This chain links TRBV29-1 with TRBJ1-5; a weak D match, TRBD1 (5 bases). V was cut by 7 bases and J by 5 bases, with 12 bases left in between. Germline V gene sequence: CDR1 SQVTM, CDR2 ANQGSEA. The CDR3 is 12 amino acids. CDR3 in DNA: TGCAGCGCCTCGTGGGGCGATCAGCCCCAGCATTTT. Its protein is CSASWGDQPQHF.

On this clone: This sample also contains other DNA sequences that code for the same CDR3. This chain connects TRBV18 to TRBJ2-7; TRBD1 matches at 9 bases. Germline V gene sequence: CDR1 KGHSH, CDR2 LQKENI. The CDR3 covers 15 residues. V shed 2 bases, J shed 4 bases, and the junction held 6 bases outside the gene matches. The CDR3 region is CASSPSRGTGYEQYF. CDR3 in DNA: TGTGCCAGCTCACCATCAAGGGGGACAGGGTACGAGCAGTACTTC. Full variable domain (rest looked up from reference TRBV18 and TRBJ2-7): NAGVMQNPRHLVRRRGQEARLRCSPMKGHSHVYWYRQLPEEGLKFMVYLQKENIIDESGMPKERFSAEFPKEGPSILRIQQVVRGDSAAYFCASSPSRGTGYEQYFGPGTRLTVT.

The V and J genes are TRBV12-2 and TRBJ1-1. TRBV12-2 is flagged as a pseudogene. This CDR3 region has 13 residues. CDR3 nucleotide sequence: TGTGCAAGTCGCTTAGGGAGTTACACTGAAGCTTTCTTT. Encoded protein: CASRLGSYTEAFF.

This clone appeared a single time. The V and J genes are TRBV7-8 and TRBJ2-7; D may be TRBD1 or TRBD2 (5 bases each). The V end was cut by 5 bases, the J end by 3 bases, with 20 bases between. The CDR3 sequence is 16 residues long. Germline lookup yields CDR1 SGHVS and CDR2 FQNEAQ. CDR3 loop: CASSPRVLGPYYEQYF. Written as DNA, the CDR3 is TGTGCCAGCAGCCCGCGGGTCTTGGGACCTTACTACGAGCAGTACTTC.

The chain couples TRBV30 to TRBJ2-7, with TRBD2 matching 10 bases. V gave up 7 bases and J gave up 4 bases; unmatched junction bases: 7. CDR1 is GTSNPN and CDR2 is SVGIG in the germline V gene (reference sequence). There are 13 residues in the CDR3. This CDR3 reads CAYSSGRGYEQYF. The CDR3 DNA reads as TGTGCCTATTCTAGCGGGAGAGGTTACGAGCAGTACTTC.

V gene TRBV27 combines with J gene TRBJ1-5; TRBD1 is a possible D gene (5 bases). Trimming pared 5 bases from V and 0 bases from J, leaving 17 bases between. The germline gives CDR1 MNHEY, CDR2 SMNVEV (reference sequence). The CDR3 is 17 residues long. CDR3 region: CASSPRRQTDSNQPQHF. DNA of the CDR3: TGTGCCAGCAGTCCCAGGCGGCAGACAGATAGCAATCAGCCCCAGCATTTT.

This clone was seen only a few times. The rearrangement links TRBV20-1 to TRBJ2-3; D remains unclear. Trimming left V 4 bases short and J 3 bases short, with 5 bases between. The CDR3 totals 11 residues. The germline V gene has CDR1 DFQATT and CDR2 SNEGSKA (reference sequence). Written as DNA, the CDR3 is TGCAGTGCTAAATGGACAGATACGCAGTATTTT. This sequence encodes CSAKWTDTQYF.

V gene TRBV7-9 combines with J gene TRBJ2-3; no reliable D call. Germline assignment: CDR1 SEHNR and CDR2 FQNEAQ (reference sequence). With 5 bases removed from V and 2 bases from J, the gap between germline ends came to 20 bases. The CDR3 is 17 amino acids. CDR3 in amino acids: CASSPLRGFTNTDTQYF. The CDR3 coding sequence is TGTGCCAGCAGCCCCCTGCGAGGCTTTACAAACACAGATACGCAGTATTTT.